The following is a TCR beta chain sequence with its context. Its specificity is not known. Germline V gives CDR1 MDHEN, CDR2 SYDVKM. The CDR3 has 12 residues. V lost 7 bases, J lost 0 bases, and 6 bases lay in between. The sample is drawn from a study of blood T cells in healthy people across ages. Study results and limitations: With unsorted PBMCs, a conclusive comparison of naive versus antigen-experienced cells was not possible.

Sample-barcoded 5' priming and a J-beta primer mix drove a second PCR of about 6 to 12 cycles. All samples yielded 2.5 million or more CDR3-containing paired-end reads. TCRdb re-called the 5' RACE reads with MiXCR, one entry per CDR3 protein. The repertoire holds 600,000 or so distinct CDR3 sequences, with around a fifth as singletons. The TCR sequence derives from a man aged 65 to 79 in good health. The chain combines TRBV28 with TRBJ1-1; no clear D. Input material: blood. The chain's CDR3 is CASNNLNTEAFF. The CDR3 nucleotides read TGTGCCAGCAACAATCTGAACACTGAAGCTTTCTTT.